This TCR beta chain was sequenced during a study of molecular identifiers for immune sequencing clone quantification. A few counts support this clonotype. No antigen is known for it. Findings of the study overall: Jurkat TCR RNA spiked in from one cell reportedly remained identifiable amid roughly 910,000 naive cells. In naive cells, clones above 20 RNA copies held under 1% of molecules, whereas in effector cells they held over 97%.

Trimming pared 3 bases from V and 6 bases from J, leaving 10 bases between. The CDR3 loop spans 13 amino acids. Germline lookup yields CDR1 SGHTA and CDR2 FQGTGA. Each CDR3 protein is one row after TCRdb ran MiXCR on the PCR reads. The data hold roughly 630,000 distinct CDR3 sequences, with roughly 25% observed a single time. A CD8+CD4-CCR7+CD45RA+ gate was used to sort naive CD8 T cells. This chain links TRBV7-3 with TRBJ2-3; tentative D call: TRBD2 (5 bases). This receptor was taken from a human donor in good health. Some libraries in this study had Jurkat cell RNA spiked in. Sequencing used naive CD8+ T cells from blood, with Jurkat cell RNA spiked in. Regarding subset: FACS-sorted CD8+CD4-CCR7+CD45RA+ naive T cells. Here the CDR3 reads CASSLDLKDTQYF. Here the CDR3 DNA reads TGTGCCAGCAGCTTGGACTTAAAGGATACGCAGTATTTT.